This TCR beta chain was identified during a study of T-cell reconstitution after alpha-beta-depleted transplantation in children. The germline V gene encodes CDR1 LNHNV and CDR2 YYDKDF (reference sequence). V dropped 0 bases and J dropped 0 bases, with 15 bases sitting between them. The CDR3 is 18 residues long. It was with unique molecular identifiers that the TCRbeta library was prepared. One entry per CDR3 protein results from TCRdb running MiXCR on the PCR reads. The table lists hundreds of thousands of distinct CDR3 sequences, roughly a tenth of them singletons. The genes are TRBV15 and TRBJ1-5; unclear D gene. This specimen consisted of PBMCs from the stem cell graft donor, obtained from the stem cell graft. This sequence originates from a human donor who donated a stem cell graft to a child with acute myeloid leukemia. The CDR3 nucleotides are TGTGCCACCAGCAGAGATTTTAGTCAGGATTATAGCAATCAGCCCCAGCATTTT. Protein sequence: CATSRDFSQDYSNQPQHF.